The source of this TCR beta chain is a study of blood T cell repertoires in COVID-19. In the study overall: From the United States, Italy and Spain came samples of acute and convalescent COVID-19. The cDNA or gDNA used as material had been derived from T cells, B-cell-depleted T cells, or PBMCs.

In the original workflow: Amplification of reference gene primers provided the estimated nucleated cell counts. Assay used: immunoSEQ multiplex PCR; TCRdb lists only in-frame clones, some missing. V and J calls and clone size are copied from that table; D and trimming were computed from the DNA. The sample records 150,000 or so clones, under 85% being singletons. Deletions cut 5 bases from V and 5 bases from J, with 9 bases between. The germline V gene has CDR1 MNHNY and CDR2 SVGAGI (reference sequence). CDR3 length: 13 amino acids. This chain uses TRBV6-6 with TRBJ1-4; tentative D call: TRBD1 (5 bases). The receptor comes from a human donor in a cohort sampled during active COVID-19. Material: peripheral blood. This CDR3 is CASSRGGNEKLFF. The CDR3 DNA is TGTGCCAGCAGTCGGGGGGGGAATGAAAAACTGTTTTTT.